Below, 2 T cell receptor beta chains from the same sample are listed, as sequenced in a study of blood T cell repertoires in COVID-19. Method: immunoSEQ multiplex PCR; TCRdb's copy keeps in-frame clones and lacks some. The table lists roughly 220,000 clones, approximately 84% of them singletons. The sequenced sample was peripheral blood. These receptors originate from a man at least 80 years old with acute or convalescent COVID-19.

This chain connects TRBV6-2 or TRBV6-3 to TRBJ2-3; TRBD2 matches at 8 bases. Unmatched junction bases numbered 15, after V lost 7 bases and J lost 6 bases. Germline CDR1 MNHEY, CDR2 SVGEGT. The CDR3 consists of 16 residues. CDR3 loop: CASTPLTSAQRDTQYF. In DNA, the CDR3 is TGTGCCAGCACCCCCCTGACTAGCGCCCAGCGGGATACGCAGTATTTT.

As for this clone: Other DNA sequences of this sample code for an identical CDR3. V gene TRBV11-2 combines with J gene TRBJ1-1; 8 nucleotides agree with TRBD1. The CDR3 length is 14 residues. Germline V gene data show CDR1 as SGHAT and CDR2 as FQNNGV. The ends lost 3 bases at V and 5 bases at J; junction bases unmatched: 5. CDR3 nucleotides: TGTGCCAGCAGCTTCGGACAGGGTGGAACTGAAGCTTTCTTT. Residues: CASSFGQGGTEAFF.